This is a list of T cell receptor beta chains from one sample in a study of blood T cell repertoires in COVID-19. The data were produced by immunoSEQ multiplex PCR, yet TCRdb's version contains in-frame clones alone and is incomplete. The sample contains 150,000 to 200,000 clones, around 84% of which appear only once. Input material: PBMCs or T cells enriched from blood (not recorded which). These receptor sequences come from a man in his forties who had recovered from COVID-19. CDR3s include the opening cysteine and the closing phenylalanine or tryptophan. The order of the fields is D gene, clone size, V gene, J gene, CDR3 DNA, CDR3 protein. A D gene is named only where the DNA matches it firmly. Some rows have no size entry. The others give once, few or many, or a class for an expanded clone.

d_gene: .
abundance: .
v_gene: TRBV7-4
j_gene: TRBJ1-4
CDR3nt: TGTGCCAGCAGCTTAGCGATGGGGGGAACTAATGAAAAACTGTTTTTT
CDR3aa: CASSLAMGGTNEKLFF

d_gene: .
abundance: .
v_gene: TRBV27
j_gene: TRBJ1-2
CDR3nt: TGTGCCAGCAGTACACTAGGAGAGGGTAACTATGGCTACACCTTC
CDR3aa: CASSTLGEGNYGYTF

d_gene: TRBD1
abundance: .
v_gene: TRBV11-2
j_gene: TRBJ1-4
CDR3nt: TGTGCCAGCAGCCCAGGGGGAACTAATGAAAAACTGTTTTTT
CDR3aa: CASSPGGTNEKLFF

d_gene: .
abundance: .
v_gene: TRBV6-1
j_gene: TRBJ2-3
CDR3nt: TGTGCCAGCAGTGAATCGGGCAGGGGAAGCGATACGCAGTATTTT
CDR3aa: CASSESGRGSDTQYF

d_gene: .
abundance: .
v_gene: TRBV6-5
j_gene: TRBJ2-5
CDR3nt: TGTGCCAGCAGTTACGTCGGGGGGCGGGAGACCCAGTACTTC
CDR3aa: CASSYVGGRETQYF

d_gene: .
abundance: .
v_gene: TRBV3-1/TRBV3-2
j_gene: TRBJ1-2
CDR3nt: TGTGCCAGCAGCCATCAAGAGCGGGGCTACACCTTC
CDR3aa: CASSHQERGYTF

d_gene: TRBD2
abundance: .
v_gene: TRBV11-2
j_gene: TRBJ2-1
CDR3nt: TGTGCCAGCAGCTTCCTTGTGGGACTAGGGGGGTTTGAGCAGTTCTTC
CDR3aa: CASSFLVGLGGFEQFF

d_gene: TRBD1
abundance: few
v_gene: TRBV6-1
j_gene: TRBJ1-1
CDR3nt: TGTGCCAGCAGTGAGGTAGGACAGGGCCGTGAAGCTTTCTTT
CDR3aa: CASSEVGQGREAFF

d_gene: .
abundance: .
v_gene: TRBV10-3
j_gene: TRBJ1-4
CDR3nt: TGTGCCACACGGTTACAGGACGGAAAACTGTTTTTT
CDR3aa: CATRLQDGKLFF

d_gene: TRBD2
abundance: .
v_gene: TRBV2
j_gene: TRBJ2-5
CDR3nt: TGTGCCAGCAGTGCCGGACTAGCGGGAGGTCAAGAGACCCAGTACTTC
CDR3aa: CASSAGLAGGQETQYF

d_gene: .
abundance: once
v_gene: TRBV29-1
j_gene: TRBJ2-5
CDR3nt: TGCAGCGTGGAGGGGCCTGGGGAGACCCAGTACTTC
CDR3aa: CSVEGPGETQYF

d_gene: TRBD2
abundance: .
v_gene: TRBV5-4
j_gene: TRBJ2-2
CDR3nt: TGTGCCAGCAGCTCGAGACTAGCGATAAACACCGGGGAGCTGTTTTTT
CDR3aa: CASSSRLAINTGELFF

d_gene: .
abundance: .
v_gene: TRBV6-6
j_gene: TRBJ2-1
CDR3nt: TGTGCCAGCAGTCTAGCTGCAAGCTCCTACAATGAGCAGTTCTTC
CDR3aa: CASSLAASSYNEQFF

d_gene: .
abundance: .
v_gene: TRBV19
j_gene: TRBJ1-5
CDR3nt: TGTGCCAGTAGCCCGAGGGGGAGTCAGCCCCAGCATTTT
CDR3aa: CASSPRGSQPQHF

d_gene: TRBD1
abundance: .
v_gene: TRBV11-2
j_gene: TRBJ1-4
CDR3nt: TGTGCCAGCAGCTTACTCGGGACAGGGAGAGAAAAACTGTTTTTT
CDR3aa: CASSLLGTGREKLFF

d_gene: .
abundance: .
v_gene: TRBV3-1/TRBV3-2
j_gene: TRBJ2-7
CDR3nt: TGTGCCAGCAGTCGACCCACAGGGTTTAGGGAGCAGTACTTC
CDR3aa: CASSRPTGFREQYF